What follows are 28 T cell receptor beta chains derived from one specimen sequenced in a study of T cell repertoires in cytomegalovirus infection. TCRdb re-called the reads with MiXCR, one entry per CDR3 protein. There are roughly 720,000 distinct CDR3 sequences in the sample; roughly a third occur only once, and under 3% lies in the top ten. The specimen was PBMCs. All receptors come from a human donor in good health (CMV status not recorded). Some clones in this sample may be carry-over from other donors' samples.

Ten or more counts support this clonotype. The chain carries TRBV7-8 and TRBJ1-2, with a possible D match to TRBD1 (5 bases). The CDR3 consists of 12 residues. V was cut by 5 bases and J by 14 bases, with 18 bases left in between. Germline values: CDR1 SGHVS, CDR2 FQNEAQ. The CDR3 nucleotides are TGTGCCAGCAGCCCAGCTTCTGGGGCAGGTACCTTC. Protein: CASSPASGAGTF.

The J gene is TRBJ2-3, the V gene TRBV7-2; either TRBD1 or TRBD2 may fit D (5 bases each). CDR3 length: 15 residues. Germline V gives CDR1 SGHTA, CDR2 FQGNSA. The germline V and J ends were trimmed by 4 bases and 4 bases, with 15 bases remaining between them. CDR3 loop: CASSSLGARSDTQYF. The DNA for the CDR3 is TGTGCCAGCAGCTCCCTCGGGGCGCGCTCAGATACGCAGTATTTT.

This clonotype was recorded a few times. This sequence joins TRBV18 and TRBJ1-5, with 7 bases matching TRBD1. J lost 1 base, V lost 2 bases, and 5 bases had no gene match. CDR1 and CDR2 from the germline V gene are KGHSH and LQKENI. The CDR3 contains 16 residues. The CDR3, as DNA: TGTGCCAGCTCACCATCCGACAGGGTGAGCAATCAGCCCCAGCATTTT. It codes for CASSPSDRVSNQPQHF.

In this sample, this clonotype turned up many times. V usage is TRBV7-2 and J usage is TRBJ2-2; 10 nucleotides line up with TRBD2. V dropped 6 bases and J dropped 9; count of bases not matched to a gene: 13. The CDR3 totals 16 residues. Germline loops: CDR1 SGHTA, CDR2 FQGNSA. CDR3 residues: CASSSGAGGPRRELFF. In DNA form, the CDR3 reads TGTGCCAGCAGTTCCGGAGCGGGAGGGCCTAGGAGGGAGCTGTTTTTT.

The rearrangement links TRBV19 to TRBJ1-5; D is unresolved. Between the trimmed V and J ends, which lost 5 bases and 4 bases, there was a span of 15 bases. Per germline, CDR1 LNHDA and CDR2 SQIVND (reference sequence). CDR3 length: 15 residues. DNA for the CDR3: TGTGCCAGTAGTCCCCATCTGACATGGAATCAGCCCCAGCATTTT. This codes for CASSPHLTWNQPQHF.

In the case of this clonotype: The conserved final phenylalanine or tryptophan is absent from the CDR3, which likely points to a read error. CDR3 coding DNA: TGCAGTGCTAGGGCCGCAGGGTCGGCAGGGACCGGGGAGCTGTTTTCT. Its protein product is CSARAAGSAGTGELFS. The chain recombines TRBV20-1 with TRBJ2-2; maybe TRBD1 (5 bases). Germline CDR1 DFQATT, CDR2 SNEGSKA (reference sequence). Trimming left V 3 bases short and J 5 bases short, with 19 bases between. The CDR3 loop spans 16 amino acids.

This clonotype was detected a few times. V is TRBV9 and J is TRBJ2-2; no firm D call. Deletions cut 0 bases from V and 2 bases from J, with 5 bases between. The CDR3 consists of 14 residues. Per germline, CDR1 SGDLS and CDR2 YYNGEE. This CDR3 is CASSVGTNTGELFF. For the CDR3, the DNA is TGTGCCAGCAGCGTAGGGACCAACACCGGGGAGCTGTTTTTT.

The rearrangement uses TRBV24-1 and TRBJ2-3, with a possible D match to TRBD1 (7 bases). The ends were cut back, 4 bases at V and 2 bases at J, with 15 bases in the middle. CDR3 size: 16 residues. The V gene's germline CDR1 is KGHDR and CDR2 SFDVKD. CDR3 in amino acids: CATSDRTGGVTDTQYF. The CDR3 region has the DNA TGTGCCACCAGTGACCGGACAGGCGGGGTCACAGATACGCAGTATTTT.

The CDR3 coding sequence is TGCGCCAGCAGCTTGTACATAGAAGGGGGAGGCACTGAAGCTTTCTTT. Its protein product is CASSLYIEGGGTEAFF. The V and J genes are TRBV5-1 and TRBJ1-1; possibly TRBD1 for D (6 bases). CDR1 SGHRS and CDR2 YFSETQ come from the germline V gene. CDR3 length equals 16 residues. Trimming took 1 base from V and 4 from J, leaving 17 bases between them.

On this clonotype itself: Being one base from a much bigger clone, this may be a read error. The chain recombines TRBV7-2 with TRBJ1-5; 9 positions agree with TRBD1. This CDR3 is built from 18 residues. CDR1 is SGHTA and CDR2 is FQGNSA in the germline V gene. V shed 5 bases, J shed 6 bases, and the junction held 17 bases outside the gene matches. CDR3 amino acids: CASSPRATGTGIAQPQHF. Written as DNA, the CDR3 is TGTGCCAGCAGCCCGAGAGCTACCGGGACAGGGATTGCTCAGCCCCAGCATTTT.

The genes are TRBV13 and TRBJ2-3, with 9 nucleotides matching TRBD1. Germline V gene lookup returns CDR1 PRHDT and CDR2 FYEKMQ (reference sequence). Trimming removed 2 bases from V and 4 bases from J; junction bases left unmatched: 7. This CDR3 region has 16 residues. CDR3 in amino acids: CASSLTGQGLADTQYF. In DNA form, the CDR3 reads TGTGCCAGCAGCTTAACGGGACAGGGTTTGGCAGATACGCAGTATTTT.

This clonotype has just one count. It may be a read error: a sequence one base away is much more abundant. This chain connects TRBV7-2 to TRBJ1-6, with 7 positions matching TRBD1. The CDR3 spans 15 residues. Germline CDR1 SGHTA, CDR2 FQGNSA. CDR3 DNA sequence: TGTGCCAGCAGCTCCTCGGGACAGAGTAATTCACCCCTCCCCTTT. Amino acid sequence: CASSSSGQSNSPLPF.

This clonotype appeared a few times. This chain joins TRBV27 and TRBJ1-1, with 7 bases fitting TRBD1. J gave up 6 bases and V 5 bases, and 12 bases lay outside the gene matches. CDR1 and CDR2 (germline): MNHEY, SMNVEV (reference sequence). The CDR3 contains 15 residues. CDR3 nucleotide sequence: TGTGCCAGCAGTCCGGACAGGAGTGGAGGGCCTGAAGCTTTCTTT. It specifies CASSPDRSGGPEAFF.

This clonotype was seen a few times. The chain is built from TRBV10-3 and TRBJ1-1; D is uncertain. Trimming removed 0 bases at V and 1 base at J, with 6 bases between. The CDR3 runs 14 residues. Germline values: CDR1 ENHRY, CDR2 SYGVKD. CDR3 coding DNA: TGTGCCATCAGTGAGTCCGTAGGGAACACTGAAGCTTTCTTT. Encoded protein: CAISESVGNTEAFF.

As DNA, the CDR3 is TGTGCCAGCAGTTTATACTGGGGTTTCGGAGAGACCCAGTACTTC. Protein: CASSLYWGFGETQYF. The chain combines TRBV28 with TRBJ2-5; unclear D gene. The CDR3 loop spans 15 amino acids. Germline assignment: CDR1 MDHEN and CDR2 SYDVKM. Trimming took off 1 base at V and 4 bases at J, with 13 bases between the two ends.

The table lists this clonotype with a few counts. The V gene is TRBV19, the J gene TRBJ1-1; D unresolved. The germline V gene has CDR1 LNHDA and CDR2 SQIVND (reference sequence). V lost 2 bases and J 4 bases, leaving 8 bases between the germline ends. The CDR3 covers 13 residues. The CDR3 loop reads CASSISVPTEAFF. As DNA, the CDR3 is TGTGCCAGTAGTATATCCGTCCCCACTGAAGCTTTCTTT. The whole variable domain, remainder taken from reference TRBV19 and TRBJ1-1, is DGGITQSPKYLFRKEGQNVTLSCEQNLNHDAMYWYRQDPGQGLRLIYYSQIVNDFQKGDIAEGYSVSREKKESFPLTVTSAQKNPTAFYLCASSISVPTEAFFGQGTRLTVV.

At least ten counts were recorded for this clonotype. This chain links TRBV7-8 with TRBJ1-4; D gene uncertain. Germline CDR1 SGHVS, CDR2 FQNEAQ. V lost 6 bases and J lost 4, with 18 bases in between. The CDR3 contains 16 residues. CDR3 sequence (DNA): TGTGCCAGCAGTTCCCCGCGTCACCTCAGTAATGAAAAACTGTTTTTT. Protein product: CASSSPRHLSNEKLFF.

This clonotype was picked up a small number of times. The chain joins TRBV19 to TRBJ1-5; 9 bases are a match to TRBD1. The CDR3 consists of 17 residues. Per germline, CDR1 LNHDA and CDR2 SQIVND (reference sequence). The J segment lost 2 bases and the V segment lost 5 bases, leaving 10 bases of the junction unmatched. The CDR3 sequence: CASSPGTGKEGNQPQHF. CDR3 DNA sequence: TGTGCCAGTAGTCCCGGGACAGGGAAGGAGGGCAATCAGCCCCAGCATTTT.

The chain has TRBV15 and TRBJ2-7; unclear D gene. The CDR3 covers 15 residues. Germline assignment: CDR1 LNHNV and CDR2 YYDKDF (reference sequence). V lost 0 bases and J 2 bases, leaving 11 bases between the germline ends. CDR3 nucleotide sequence: TGTGCCACCAGCAGAGAATCTGGCACAGCCTACGAGCAGTACTTC. Amino acid sequence: CATSRESGTAYEQYF.

This chain connects TRBV19 to TRBJ1-2; 7 nucleotides agree with TRBD1. The V and J ends lost 4 bases and 3 bases, in that order; junction bases with no gene match: 5. Germline V gene sequence: CDR1 LNHDA, CDR2 SQIVND (reference sequence). CDR3 length: 14 residues. CDR3 amino acids: CASSKTGSDYGYTF. CDR3 nucleotide sequence: TGTGCCAGTAGTAAGACAGGGTCCGACTATGGCTACACCTTC.

The V call is TRBV18, the J call TRBJ1-1; D perhaps matches TRBD1 (5 bases). Germline CDR1 KGHSH, CDR2 LQKENI. Trimming took 4 bases from V and 5 from J, leaving 14 bases between them. The CDR3 consists of 14 residues. The CDR3 loop is CASSRDGGSTEAFF. For the CDR3, the DNA is TGTGCCAGCTCACGGGACGGTGGAAGTACTGAAGCTTTCTTT.

V and J are TRBV5-4 and TRBJ2-5; no definite D call. Trimming took off 0 bases at V and 4 bases at J, with 10 bases between the two ends. In germline, CDR1 is SGHNT, CDR2 YYREEE (reference sequence). The CDR3 contains 14 residues. CDR3 loop: CASSLVGSGETQYF. The DNA for the CDR3 is TGTGCCAGCAGCTTGGTCGGGTCAGGAGAGACCCAGTACTTC. Drawing the rest from reference TRBV5-4 and TRBJ2-5, the complete variable domain is ETGVTQSPTHLIKTRGQQVTLRCSSQSGHNTVSWYQQALGQGPQFIFQYYREEENGRGNFPPRFSGLQFPNYSSELNVNALELDDSALYLCASSLVGSGETQYFGPGTRLLVL.

This clonotype was seen ten or more times. The V call is TRBV7-2, the J call TRBJ2-7, with D tentatively TRBD1 (6 bases). Trimming removed 5 bases from V and 5 bases from J, with 16 bases in between. The CDR3 loop spans 14 amino acids. Germline loops: CDR1 SGHTA, CDR2 FQGNSA. DNA of the CDR3: TGTGCCAGCAGCGCAGCCGGACAGTTTCACGAGCAGTACTTC. It codes for CASSAAGQFHEQYF.

This clonotype has more than one count but fewer than ten. This chain links TRBV5-6 with TRBJ2-7; TRBD1 matches 9 bases. Germline V gene lookup returns CDR1 SGHDT and CDR2 YYEEEE. The CDR3 runs 14 residues. Losses at the gene ends were 3 bases for V and 4 bases for J; bases not matched to a gene: 5. The CDR3 sequence is CASSWTGVGYEQYF. CDR3 coding DNA: TGTGCCAGCAGCTGGACAGGGGTAGGTTACGAGCAGTACTTC.

This clonotype was found many times. The CDR3 region has the DNA TGTGCCAGCAGCATAACCGGGACAGGACAAGAGACCCAGTACTTC. Its translation: CASSITGTGQETQYF. This chain joins TRBV7-2 and TRBJ2-5; 8 nucleotides align to TRBD1. The CDR3 consists of 15 residues. The junction had 7 bases not matched to a gene; V was cut back by 5 bases and J by 2 bases. Germline CDR1 SGHTA, CDR2 FQGNSA.

As to this clonotype: A single base separates this from a much larger clone, so it may be a read error. J is TRBJ1-1 and V is TRBV7-2, with D tentatively TRBD1 (6 bases). Trimming pared 3 bases from V and 4 bases from J, leaving 18 bases between. The CDR3 totals 16 residues. Germline loops: CDR1 SGHTA, CDR2 FQGNSA. The CDR3 DNA sequence: TGTGCCAGCAGCTTCGAAGGACAGCCGGTGGGCACTGAAGCTTTCTTT. Translated, it gives CASSFEGQPVGTEAFF. Based on the CDR3 plus reference TRBV7-2 and TRBJ1-1, the full variable domain is GAGVSQSPSNKVTEKGKDVELRCDPISGHTALYWYRQSLGQGLEFLIYFQGNSAPDKSGLPSDRFSAERTGGSVSTLTIQRTQQEDSAVYLCASSFEGQPVGTEAFFGQGTRLTVV.

This clonotype was seen many times. This chain connects TRBV7-2 to TRBJ2-1; possibly TRBD2 for D (5 bases). The CDR3 runs to 14 residues. The V end lost 0 bases, the J end lost 6 bases, and 9 bases lay between the germline ends. Looked up from germline, CDR1 is SGHTA and CDR2 is FQGNSA. The CDR3 DNA is TGTGCCAGCAGCTTAGCGCGGCGGGCCAATGAGCAGTTCTTC. The encoded protein is CASSLARRANEQFF.

The chain employs TRBV11-1 and TRBJ2-7; D is undetermined. Germline CDR1 SGHAT, CDR2 FQDESV (reference sequence). Trimming took 1 base from V and 3 from J, leaving 16 bases between them. The CDR3 covers 16 residues. CDR3 nucleotides: TGTGCCAGCAGCTTAGGTCGAAGGTCCATCAACTACGAGCAGTACTTC. It specifies CASSLGRRSINYEQYF.